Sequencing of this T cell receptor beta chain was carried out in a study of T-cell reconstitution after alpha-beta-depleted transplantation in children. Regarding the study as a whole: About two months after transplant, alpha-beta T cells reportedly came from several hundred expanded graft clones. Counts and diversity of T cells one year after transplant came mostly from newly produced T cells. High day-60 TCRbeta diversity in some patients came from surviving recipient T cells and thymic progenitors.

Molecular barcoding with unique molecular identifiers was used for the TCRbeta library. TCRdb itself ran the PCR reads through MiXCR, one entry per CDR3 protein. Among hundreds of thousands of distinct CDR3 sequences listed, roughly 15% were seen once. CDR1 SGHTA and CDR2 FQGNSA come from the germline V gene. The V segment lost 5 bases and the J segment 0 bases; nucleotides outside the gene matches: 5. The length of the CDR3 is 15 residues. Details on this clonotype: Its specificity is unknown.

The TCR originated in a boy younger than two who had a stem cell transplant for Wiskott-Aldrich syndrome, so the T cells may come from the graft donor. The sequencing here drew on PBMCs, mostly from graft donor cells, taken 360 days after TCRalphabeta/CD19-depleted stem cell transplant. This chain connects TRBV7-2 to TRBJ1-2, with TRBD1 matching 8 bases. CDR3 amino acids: CASSHWTGTNYGYTF. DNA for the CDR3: TGTGCCAGCAGCCACTGGACAGGGACTAACTATGGCTACACCTTC.